The 22 T cell receptor beta chains in this list originate from one sample, sequenced in a study of T cell responses to AZD1222 COVID-19 vaccine. TCRdb keeps only in-frame clones here, not all; method: immunoSEQ multiplex PCR. The repertoire holds 110,000 to 150,000 clones, 80% to 95% seen once, with less than 3.5% in the top ten. The input for sequencing was peripheral blood, taken 28 days after the second AZD1222 dose. The receptors here all came from an adult who received the AZD1222 COVID-19 vaccine.

This sequence joins TRBV7-2 and TRBJ2-3, with no clear D. Germline values: CDR1 SGHTA, CDR2 FQGNSA. V lost 1 base to trimming and J lost 4 bases, with 15 bases between them. The CDR3 contains 16 residues. CDR3 coding DNA: TGTGCCAGCAGCTTAGACAGTAACGGGCTGGCAGATACGCAGTATTTT. Its protein product is CASSLDSNGLADTQYF.

The chain employs TRBV5-1 and TRBJ1-4, with unresolved D. Germline CDR1 and CDR2: SGHRS and YFSETQ. Trimming took off 5 bases at V and 0 bases at J, with 11 bases between the two ends. The CDR3 has 15 amino acids. CDR3 residues: CASRERPATNEKLFF. CDR3 nucleotide sequence: TGCGCCAGCAGGGAGAGGCCGGCAACTAATGAAAAACTGTTTTTT.

The chain recombines TRBV19 with TRBJ1-5, with 7 nucleotides matching TRBD1. The CDR3 covers 14 residues. The junction had 5 bases not matched to a gene; V was cut back by 8 bases and J by 1 base. The germline CDR1 and CDR2 sequences are LNHDA and SQIVND (reference sequence). CDR3 nucleotide sequence: TGTGCCAGTGAAGGGGGCCCGAGCAATCAGCCCCAGCATTTT. Its translation: CASEGGPSNQPQHF.

The V call is TRBV28, the J call TRBJ1-5; 8 positions agree with TRBD1. The CDR3 covers 14 residues. Germline V gene data show CDR1 as MDHEN and CDR2 as SYDVKM. Losses at the gene ends were 8 bases for V and 6 bases for J; bases not matched to a gene: 9. The CDR3 DNA sequence: TGTGCCAGCGGCCCGGGACAGGAAGGTCAGCCCCAGCATTTT. Translating gives CASGPGQEGQPQHF.

This clone was recorded only once. The V and J genes are TRBV19 and TRBJ1-1; 8 nucleotides align to TRBD1. Per germline, CDR1 LNHDA and CDR2 SQIVND (reference sequence). With 5 bases clipped from V and 10 bases from J, the junction kept 6 bases outside the gene matches. The CDR3 contains 12 residues. CDR3 DNA sequence: TGTGCCAGTAGTCGACAGGGGTCAGGAGCTTTCTTT. Its protein product is CASSRQGSGAFF.

The V and J genes are TRBV19 and TRBJ1-5, with TRBD1 as a possible D gene (5 bases). The CDR3 has 16 residues. CDR1 is LNHDA and CDR2 is SQIVND in the germline V gene (reference sequence). V lost 4 bases to trimming and J lost 6 bases, with 19 bases between them. The CDR3 DNA reads as TGTGCCAGTAGTAGAGGGGATTGGGGGGGTAGTCAGCCCCAGCATTTT. It yields the protein CASSRGDWGGSQPQHF.

This clone was found once. J is TRBJ1-4 and V is TRBV28, with 10 bases lining up with TRBD1. The V and J ends lost 5 bases and 10 bases, in that order; junction bases with no gene match: 13. The CDR3 is 16 residues long. In germline, CDR1 is MDHEN, CDR2 SYDVKM. The CDR3 loop reads CASSPPPGTGVGKLFF. The CDR3 bases are TGTGCCAGCAGTCCGCCCCCCGGGACAGGGGTAGGAAAACTGTTTTTT.

This chain connects TRBV19 to TRBJ2-1, with a possible D match to TRBD1 (6 bases). Trimming pared 4 bases from V and 7 bases from J, leaving 17 bases between. Germline V lookup: CDR1 LNHDA, CDR2 SQIVND (reference sequence). The length of the CDR3 is 15 residues. The CDR3 reads CASSTASGVGNEQFF. The CDR3 nucleotides are TGTGCCAGTAGTACCGCCTCAGGGGTAGGGAATGAGCAGTTCTTC. The complete variable domain, with remaining parts taken from reference TRBV19 and TRBJ2-1, reads DGGITQSPKYLFRKEGQNVTLSCEQNLNHDAMYWYRQDPGQGLRLIYYSQIVNDFQKGDIAEGYSVSREKKESFPLTVTSAQKNPTAFYLCASSTASGVGNEQFFGPGTRLTVL.

The CDR3 region is CSVGTGGAAEAFF. In DNA, the CDR3 is TGCAGCGTTGGGACAGGGGGGGCGGCTGAAGCTTTCTTT. The genes are TRBV29-1 and TRBJ1-1; 10 positions agree with TRBD1. CDR1 and CDR2 from the germline V gene are SQVTM and ANQGSEA. There are 13 residues in the CDR3. The V segment lost 4 bases and the J segment 6 bases; nucleotides outside the gene matches: 5. Combining the CDR3 with reference TRBV29-1 and TRBJ1-1 gives the whole variable domain SAVISQKPSRDICQRGTSLTIQCQVDSQVTMMFWYRQQPGQSLTLIATANQGSEATYESGFVIDKFPISRPNLTFSTLTVSNMSPEDSSIYLCSVGTGGAAEAFFGQGTRLTVV.

CDR3 coding DNA: TGTGCTAGTGGTTTGATACTTCGCGGTGTTTCGAGCTCCTACAATGAGCAGTTCTTC. It yields the protein CASGLILRGVSSSYNEQFF. The gene calls are TRBV12-5 and TRBJ2-1; D is ambiguous. The CDR3 consists of 19 residues. The germline V gene has CDR1 LGHNT and CDR2 FRNRAP. The ends were cut back, 2 bases at V and 0 bases at J, with 20 bases in the middle. Drawing the rest from reference TRBV12-5 and TRBJ2-1, the complete variable domain is DARVTQTPRHKVTEMGQEVTMRCQPILGHNTVFWYRQTMMQGLELLAYFRNRAPLDDSGMPKDRFSAEMPDATLATLKIQPSEPRDSAVYFCASGLILRGVSSSYNEQFFGPGTRLTVL.

V gene TRBV15 combines with J gene TRBJ2-1; 9 positions match TRBD2. Germline CDR1 LNHNV, CDR2 YYDKDF (reference sequence). The V segment lost 0 bases and the J segment 4 bases; nucleotides outside the gene matches: 4. The CDR3 has 16 residues. CDR3 residues: CATSRDLTSGYNEQFF. The CDR3, as DNA: TGTGCCACCAGCAGAGATCTGACTAGCGGATACAATGAGCAGTTCTTC.

The V call is TRBV6-5, the J call TRBJ1-5, with a possible D match to TRBD1 (5 bases). Looked up from germline, CDR1 is MNHEY and CDR2 is SVGAGI. CDR3 size: 15 residues. Trimming shortened V by 6 bases and J by 3 bases, and 15 bases separated the two germline ends. The CDR3 reads CASSPRAGTNQPQHF. In nucleotides, the CDR3 is TGTGCCAGCAGCCCCAGGGCAGGGACCAATCAGCCCCAGCATTTT.

V is TRBV4-3 and J is TRBJ1-3; a weak D match, TRBD1 (5 bases). Germline V gene lookup returns CDR1 LGHNA and CDR2 YSLEER. V dropped 0 bases and J dropped 3 bases, with 12 bases sitting between them. This CDR3 has 16 amino acids. The CDR3 reads CASSQEYTGVGNTIYF. The CDR3 bases are TGCGCCAGCAGCCAAGAATATACGGGGGTTGGAAACACCATATATTTT.

The gene calls are TRBV5-1 and TRBJ1-3; the D is unclear. The CDR3 runs to 14 residues. V lost 0 bases and J 6 bases, leaving 10 bases between the germline ends. CDR1 is SGHRS, CDR2 YFSETQ, per germline. The CDR3 spells CASSLEGFENTIYF. CDR3 nucleotides: TGCGCCAGCAGCTTGGAGGGTTTTGAAAACACCATATATTTT.

The rearrangement uses TRBV7-8 and TRBJ2-7, with 7 bases matching TRBD1. This CDR3 spans 13 amino acids. Germline lookup yields CDR1 SGHVS and CDR2 FQNEAQ. V was pared by 5 bases and J by 5 bases, with 6 bases of the junction left unmatched. This CDR3 reads CASSTYTGDEQYF. The CDR3 DNA sequence: TGTGCCAGCAGCACCTACACAGGGGACGAGCAGTACTTC.

The chain couples TRBV6-5 to TRBJ1-5; TRBD1 might be the D (6 bases). Germline CDR1 is MNHEY and CDR2 is SVGAGI. The CDR3 runs 16 residues. Trimming shortened V by 4 bases and J by 4 bases, and 17 bases separated the two germline ends. The DNA for the CDR3 is TGTGCCAGCAGTTCTACACCTTATACAGGGAATCAGCCCCAGCATTTT. Protein: CASSSTPYTGNQPQHF.

This chain uses TRBV10-2 with TRBJ1-3, with a weak D call TRBD1 (5 bases). Deletions cut 1 base from V and 0 bases from J, with 13 bases between. Germline V CDR1 and CDR2: WSHSY, SAAADI. The CDR3 covers 17 residues. The CDR3 is CASSEYQGAASGNTIYF. The CDR3 DNA sequence: TGCGCCAGCAGTGAGTATCAGGGAGCGGCCTCTGGAAACACCATATATTTT.

The chain combines TRBV24-1 with TRBJ2-5; D remains ambiguous. Trimming stripped 3 bases from V and 5 bases from J, with 15 bases between. Germline V CDR1 and CDR2: KGHDR, SFDVKD. The CDR3 has 15 residues. The CDR3 region is CATSDPNTVGETQYF. In DNA form, the CDR3 reads TGTGCCACCAGTGATCCCAACACCGTCGGGGAGACCCAGTACTTC.

The genes are TRBV7-2 and TRBJ2-1; 8 positions match TRBD2. Germline CDR1 is SGHTA and CDR2 is FQGNSA. V shed 2 bases and J 5 bases; nucleotides not matched to a gene: 8. The CDR3 has 16 residues. The CDR3 region is CASSLRSGRGNNEQFF. DNA of the CDR3: TGTGCCAGCAGCTTAAGGAGCGGGAGAGGGAACAATGAGCAGTTCTTC.

This clone showed up just once. The chain recombines TRBV6-6 with TRBJ2-2, with D perhaps given as TRBD1 or TRBD2 (5 bases each). V lost 2 bases and J 0 bases, leaving 7 bases between the germline ends. Germline-derived CDR1 and CDR2 are MNHNY and SVGAGI (reference sequence). CDR3 length equals 15 residues. The CDR3 bases are TGTGCCAGCAGTTACGGGACCGCGAACACCGGGGAGCTGTTTTTT. It encodes CASSYGTANTGELFF.

The chain recombines TRBV29-1 with TRBJ2-5; 11 bases map to TRBD2. The CDR3 extends over 14 amino acids. CDR1 is SQVTM, CDR2 ANQGSEA, per germline. Trimming at V came to 3 bases and at J to 2 bases, leaving 2 bases not matched to a gene. DNA of the CDR3: TGCAGCGTTGACGGGACTAGCGGACAAGAGACCCAGTACTTC. It encodes CSVDGTSGQETQYF.

The chain combines TRBV4-3 with TRBJ1-5, with D maybe TRBD1 (5 bases). This CDR3 has 16 amino acids. Germline lookup yields CDR1 LGHNA and CDR2 YSLEER. The ends were cut back, 1 base at V and 2 bases at J, with 12 bases in the middle. The CDR3: CASSQAAGDRNQPQHF. In DNA form, the CDR3 reads TGCGCCAGCAGCCAAGCTGCTGGGGACCGCAATCAGCCCCAGCATTTT.